This entry lists 2 T cell receptor beta chains sequenced from one sample in a study of cytomegalovirus exposure and HLA in healthy donors. Primers: 60 Vbeta forward and 13 Jbeta reverse. TCRdb's table, derived via immunoSEQ multiplex PCR, lists solely in-frame clones and lacks some. This repertoire shows 75,000 to 100,000 clones, 64% found once; its top ten account for roughly 3.2%. The sequencing sample was made of PBMCs. All receptors come from a man between 60 and 75 years old in good health and CMV-seronegative.

The genes are TRBV19 and TRBJ1-5; 11 bases agree with TRBD1. Germline CDR1 is LNHDA and CDR2 is SQIVND (reference sequence). The CDR3 is 17 amino acids. V shed 0 bases, J shed 2 bases, and the junction held 3 bases outside the gene matches. The CDR3 spells CASSIDRGQGGNQPQHF. CDR3 DNA: TGTGCCAGTAGTATAGATCGGGGACAGGGGGGCAATCAGCCCCAGCATTTT.

This clone appeared a single time. V gene TRBV10-3 combines with J gene TRBJ1-1; 7 bases match TRBD1. The J segment lost 3 bases and the V segment lost 3 bases, leaving 7 bases of the junction unmatched. The CDR3 has 15 residues. Germline V gene data show CDR1 as ENHRY and CDR2 as SYGVKD. CDR3 loop: CAISDRGRSDTEAFF. CDR3 DNA sequence: TGTGCCATCAGTGATAGGGGGCGATCTGACACTGAAGCTTTCTTT.